This T cell receptor (beta chain) derives from a study of CD8+ T cells in alopecia areata. In the study overall: Patients received oral tofacitinib, 5 to 10 mg twice daily, for moderate-to-severe alopecia areata.

Once RNA had been extracted, it was reverse transcribed into cDNA to act as the sequencing template. The assay was immunoSEQ multiplex PCR, and TCRdb's table has in-frame clones only and misses some. The sample yields 170,000 or so clones, roughly 60% seen once. The V gene's germline CDR1 is SQVTM and CDR2 ANQGSEA. This CDR3 has 14 residues. Trimming pared 1 base from V and 5 bases from J, leaving 14 bases between. Peripheral blood and lesional scalp punch biopsies came from alopecia areata patients. The V call is TRBV29-1, the J call TRBJ2-5; D perhaps matches TRBD1 (5 bases). The sequence derives from a human donor with alopecia areata. Sequenced here: CD4+ T cells sorted from blood, sampled at week 0. CDR3 region: CSVEGQGGLETQYF. CDR3 coding DNA: TGCAGCGTTGAAGGGCAGGGTGGGTTGGAGACCCAGTACTTC.